This T cell receptor (beta chain) was captured in a study of regulatory T cells in long-lasting Graves disease. Study-wide findings and caveats: Persistent disease samples used TRBV28, TRBJ1-2 and TRBJ2-5 preferentially.

This clonotype has a count of ten or more. Its antigen is not identified. Libraries of TCR beta came from iRepertoire HTBI primers plus Arm-PCR of CDR3 regions. TCRdb ran MiXCR on the multiplex PCR reads and lists one entry per CDR3 protein. The sample records about 420,000 distinct CDR3 sequences, roughly 17% being singletons. This sample's time point: newly diagnosed GD, antithyroid drugs for less than 3 months. With RNA extracted from PBMCs as input, the TCR library was made. The germline CDR1 and CDR2 sequences are SGHTA and FQGNSA. The CDR3 spans 18 residues. The V and J ends lost 1 base and 4 bases respectively, with 20 bases between them. This same sample was also taken into another study, of T cells in Graves' hyperthyroidism and ophthalmopathy. That investigation notes: These patients, aged 18 to 65, had recently diagnosed hyperthyroidism lasting under 2 months.

J is TRBJ1-5 and V is TRBV7-2; D is uncertain. Source: peripheral blood mononuclear cells (PBMCs), taken at new diagnosis, from a patient treated with antithyroid drugs. The sequence was collected from a woman between 18 and 29 years old with Graves disease. CDR3 loop: CASSLDAPWQSPNQPQHF. The CDR3 DNA reads TGTGCCAGCAGCTTAGACGCCCCATGGCAGTCTCCAAATCAGCCCCAGCATTTT.